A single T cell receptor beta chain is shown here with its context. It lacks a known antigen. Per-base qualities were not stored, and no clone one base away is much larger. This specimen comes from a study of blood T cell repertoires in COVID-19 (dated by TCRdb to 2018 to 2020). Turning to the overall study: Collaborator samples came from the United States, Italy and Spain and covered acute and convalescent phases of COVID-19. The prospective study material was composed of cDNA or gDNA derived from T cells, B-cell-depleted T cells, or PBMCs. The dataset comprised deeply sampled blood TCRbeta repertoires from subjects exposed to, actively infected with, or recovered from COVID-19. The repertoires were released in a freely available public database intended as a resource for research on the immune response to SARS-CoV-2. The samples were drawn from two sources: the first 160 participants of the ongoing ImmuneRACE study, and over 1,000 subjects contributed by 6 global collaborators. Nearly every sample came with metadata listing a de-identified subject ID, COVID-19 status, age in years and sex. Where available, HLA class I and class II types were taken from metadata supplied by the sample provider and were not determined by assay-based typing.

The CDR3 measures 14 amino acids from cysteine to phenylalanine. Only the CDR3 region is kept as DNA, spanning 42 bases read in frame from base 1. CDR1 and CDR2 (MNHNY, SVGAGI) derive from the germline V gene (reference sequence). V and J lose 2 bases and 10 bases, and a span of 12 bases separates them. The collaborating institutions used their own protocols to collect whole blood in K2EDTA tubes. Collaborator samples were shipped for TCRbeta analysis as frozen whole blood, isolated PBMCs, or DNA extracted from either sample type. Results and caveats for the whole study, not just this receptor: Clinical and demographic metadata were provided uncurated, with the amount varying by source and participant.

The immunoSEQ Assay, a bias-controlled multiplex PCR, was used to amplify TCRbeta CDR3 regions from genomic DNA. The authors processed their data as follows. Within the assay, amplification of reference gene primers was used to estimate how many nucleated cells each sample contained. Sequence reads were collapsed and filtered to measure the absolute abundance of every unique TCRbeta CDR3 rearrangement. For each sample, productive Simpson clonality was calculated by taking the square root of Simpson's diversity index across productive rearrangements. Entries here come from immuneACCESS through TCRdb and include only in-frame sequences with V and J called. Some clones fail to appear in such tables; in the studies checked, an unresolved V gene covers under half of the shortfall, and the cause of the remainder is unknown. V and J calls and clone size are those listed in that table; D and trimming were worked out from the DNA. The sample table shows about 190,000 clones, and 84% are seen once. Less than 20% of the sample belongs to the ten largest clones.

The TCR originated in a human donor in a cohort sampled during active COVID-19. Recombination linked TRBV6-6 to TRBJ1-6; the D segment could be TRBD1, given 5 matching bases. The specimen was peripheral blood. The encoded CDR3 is CASSYGSRGSPLHF. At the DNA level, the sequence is TGTGCCAGCAGTTACGGGAGTCGGGGGTCACCCCTCCACTTT.